In this sample, the clone carrying this TCR beta chain turned up many times. Its antigen remains unidentified. The library protocol tagged individual cDNA molecules with unique molecular identifiers. Using its own MiXCR run on the 5' RACE reads, TCRdb lists one record per CDR3 protein. The sample includes about 77,000 distinct CDR3 sequences, about 5% seen only once; the top ten take roughly 7.3%. This CDR3 has 13 residues. V was pared by 4 bases and J by 0 bases, with 6 bases between. Germline CDR1 is MNHEY and CDR2 is SVGAGI. The data were obtained in a study of early T cells in non-severe SARS-CoV-2 infection. At the level of the study: The sequenced material was bulk RNA from unsorted whole blood, and its chains were unpaired. Study conclusions and caveats: Lookups in VDJdb leaned toward anti-spike CD8 responses and missed private and CD4 specificities.

The sequence was obtained from an adult who was a healthcare worker with PCR-confirmed SARS-CoV-2 infection or an uninfected control (not recorded which). The sequences come from whole blood, collected at baseline. The chain recombines TRBV6-5 with TRBJ1-1, with unresolved D. The chain's CDR3 is CASSLRVNTEAFF. In DNA, the CDR3 is TGTGCCAGCAGTTTGAGGGTGAACACTGAAGCTTTCTTT.